This T cell receptor beta chain originates from a study of blood T cell repertoires in COVID-19. The CDR3 has 15 residues. CDR1 and CDR2 (germline): SGHRS, YFSETQ. V was cut by 0 bases and J by 8 bases, with 14 bases left in between. Some clones are missing from TCRdb's copy, which holds only in-frame ones; the method was immunoSEQ multiplex PCR. This table has about 300,000 clones, around 84% appearing once. The source is a woman aged 45-59 years who had recovered from COVID-19. Sequenced material: PBMCs or T cells enriched from blood (not recorded which). The J gene is TRBJ1-4, the V gene TRBV5-1; tentative D call: TRBD1 (6 bases). The CDR3 sequence is CASSLEAGDQEKLFF. CDR3 nucleotides: TGCGCCAGCAGCTTGGAGGCAGGGGATCAGGAAAAACTGTTTTTT.